This record covers a single TCR beta chain. These data originate in a study of blood T cell repertoires in COVID-19. Overall study context: Material from acute and convalescent COVID-19 was sourced from the United States, Italy and Spain. In each case, the material was cDNA or gDNA derived from T cells, B-cell-depleted T cells, or PBMCs.

V lost 1 base and J 0 bases, leaving 15 bases between the germline ends. There are 17 residues in the CDR3. Germline lookup yields CDR1 SGHVS and CDR2 FQNEAQ. Per the authors' pipeline: Estimation of nucleated cell counts relied on the amplification of reference gene primers. Sequencing used immunoSEQ multiplex PCR; TCRdb keeps in-frame clones, though not all of them. V and J calls and clone size are given by that table; D and trimming were obtained from the DNA. The sample records more than 95,000 clones, 85% being singletons. The TCR comes from a man between 50 and 59 years old with acute or convalescent COVID-19. The chain joins TRBV7-8 to TRBJ1-2; TRBD1 might be the D (5 bases). The sample taken for sequencing was peripheral blood. As DNA, the CDR3 is TGTGCCAGCAGCTTAGGTTGGGGGGACGGAGCTAACTATGGCTACACCTTC. The encoded protein is CASSLGWGDGANYGYTF.